A single sample is the source of the 11 T cell receptor beta chains below, sequenced in a study of T cells in Graves' hyperthyroidism and ophthalmopathy. Amplification yielded TCR beta CDR3 regions, with RNA transcripts as the source. HTBI primers drove first-round RT-PCR of the TCR CDR3. TCRdb called the multiplex PCR reads again in MiXCR, with one record for every CDR3 protein. The table has some 720,000 distinct CDR3 sequences, 16% seen once. The sequenced material came from blood. Receptors were obtained from a man between 18 and 35 years old with Graves' hyperthyroidism.

The sample holds many counts of this clonotype. The CDR3 loop reads CASMKDRDSYNEQFF. The CDR3 DNA reads TGTGCCAGCATGAAGGACAGGGACTCCTACAATGAGCAGTTCTTC. This rearrangement joins TRBV6-1 to TRBJ2-1; 8 bases line up with TRBD1. V was pared by 7 bases and J by 0 bases, with 5 bases of the junction left unmatched. The length of the CDR3 is 15 residues. Per the germline V gene, CDR1 is MNHNS and CDR2 is SASEGT.

This clonotype was counted between two and nine times. V is TRBV3-1 and J is TRBJ2-1, with 7 positions matching TRBD2. V shed 0 bases and J 6 bases; nucleotides not matched to a gene: 2. CDR3 size: 14 residues. Germline V gene data show CDR1 as LGHDT and CDR2 as YNNKEL (reference sequence). The chain's CDR3 is CASSQEWGGNEQFF. The CDR3 coding sequence is TGTGCCAGCAGCCAAGAATGGGGGGGCAATGAGCAGTTCTTC.

The chain recombines TRBV12-3 or TRBV12-4 with TRBJ1-2; D remains unclear. The CDR3 covers 13 residues. V was cut by 6 bases and J by 4 bases, with 12 bases left in between. The CDR3 DNA follows: TGTGCCAGCAGACCGACGGATTCCTATGGCTACACCTTC. It yields the protein CASRPTDSYGYTF.

On this clonotype itself: This may be a read error: a much more frequent sequence differs by one nucleotide. The chain recombines TRBV28 with TRBJ1-2, with TRBD1 matching 10 bases. Germline CDR1 MDHEN, CDR2 SYDVKM. J lost 6 bases, V lost 6 bases, and 7 bases had no gene match. This CDR3 is 14 amino acids long. The CDR3 protein is CASRWDRGSHGYTF. The CDR3 DNA sequence: TGTGCCAGCAGGTGGGACAGGGGTAGCCATGGCTACACCTTC.

This clonotype has just a few counts. The V gene is TRBV2, the J gene TRBJ1-3; D gene unclear. CDR3 size: 15 residues. The germline V and J ends were trimmed by 0 bases and 4 bases, with 10 bases remaining between them. Germline-derived CDR1 and CDR2 are SNHLY and FYNNEI. CDR3 protein: CASSEARVGGNTIYF. CDR3 DNA sequence: TGTGCCAGCAGTGAAGCGCGAGTTGGGGGAAACACCATATATTTT.

V usage is TRBV9 and J usage is TRBJ2-3; 9 bases are shared with TRBD1. Germline loops: CDR1 SGDLS, CDR2 YYNGEE. V was pared by 4 bases and J by 5 bases, with 17 bases of the junction left unmatched. CDR3 length equals 18 residues. The CDR3 coding sequence is TGTGCCAGCAGCTCAACAGGGGGCCCCCCTCTACTTGGAGATACGCAGTATTTT. Its translation: CASSSTGGPPLLGDTQYF.

This clonotype was counted at least ten times. V usage is TRBV18 and J usage is TRBJ2-7; D is ambiguous. The germline CDR1 and CDR2 sequences are KGHSH and LQKENI. Trimming stripped 1 base from V and 1 base from J, with 8 bases between. The length of the CDR3 is 14 residues. The DNA of the CDR3 is TGTGCCAGCTCACCACATCAGGTATCCTACGAGCAGTACTTC. Protein product: CASSPHQVSYEQYF.

This clonotype was counted ten times or more. The chain joins TRBV20-1 to TRBJ2-1; D might be TRBD1 (6 bases). V gave up 5 bases and J gave up 5 bases, with 16 bases separating them. Germline-derived CDR1 and CDR2 are DFQATT and SNEGSKA (reference sequence). This CDR3 has 14 amino acids. In DNA form, the CDR3 reads TGCAGTGCTCCGACAGGTCCAGGTAACAATGAGCAGTTCTTC. This codes for CSAPTGPGNNEQFF.

This clonotype was counted a few times. The V gene is TRBV12-3 or TRBV12-4, the J gene TRBJ1-3, with TRBD1 as a possible D gene (5 bases). The CDR3 consists of 15 residues. Between the trimmed V and J ends, which lost 6 bases and 3 bases, there was a span of 15 bases. CDR3 DNA: TGTGCCAGCAGCCAGTTGGGGGTATTTGGAAACACCATATATTTT. As protein: CASSQLGVFGNTIYF.

This clonotype was counted ten times or more. Germline is not matched at one junction end, which may reflect a read error. The chain recombines TRBV5-1 with TRBJ1-5; D is uncertain. CDR3 length: 14 amino acids. From germline, CDR1 is SGHRS and CDR2 YFSETQ. This CDR3 is CASSLEGSNQPQHF. In DNA, the CDR3 is TGTGCCAGCAGCTTAGAAGGCAGCAATCAGCCCCAGCATTTT.

This clonotype was recorded only once. The V call is TRBV6-1, the J call TRBJ2-7; no reliable D call. V lost 1 base and J lost 2, with 12 bases in between. The germline V gene has CDR1 MNHNS and CDR2 SASEGT. This CDR3 has 15 residues. The CDR3 DNA reads TGTGCCAGCAGTGAAGGGTCGGGCAGAGCCTACGAGCAGTACTTC. Encoded protein: CASSEGSGRAYEQYF.